Below, 15 T cell receptor beta chains from the same sample are listed, as sequenced in a study of blood T cell repertoires in COVID-19. The assay was immunoSEQ multiplex PCR, and TCRdb's table has in-frame clones only and misses some. Altogether a few hundred thousand clones are present, 85% being singletons, with the ten largest covering under 20%. Input material: PBMCs or T cells enriched from blood (not recorded which). These receptors all stem from a man aged 35 to 55 who had recovered from COVID-19.

This clone has just a few counts. The chain joins TRBV6-1 to TRBJ1-2, with unresolved D. This CDR3 is 14 amino acids long. The germline V gene has CDR1 MNHNS and CDR2 SASEGT. The V end lost 0 bases, the J end lost 8 bases, and 13 bases lay between the germline ends. The CDR3 DNA sequence: TGTGCCAGCAGTGAAGCCTCGACACCTGTGGGCTACACCTTC. Translated, it gives CASSEASTPVGYTF.

The V gene is TRBV4-1, the J gene TRBJ2-2; 9 positions agree with TRBD1. Germline assignment: CDR1 MGHRA and CDR2 YSYEKL. The CDR3 consists of 19 residues. V dropped 3 bases and J dropped 0; count of bases not matched to a gene: 11. CDR3 nucleotide sequence: TGCGCCAGCAGCCACACCGGTGGGCGACAGGGGGCGAACACCGGGGAGCTGTTTTTT. Residues: CASSHTGGRQGANTGELFF.

This chain joins TRBV5-4 and TRBJ2-7; tentatively, D is TRBD1 (6 bases). Germline CDR1 reads SGHNT; CDR2 reads YYREEE (reference sequence). The CDR3 loop spans 15 amino acids. Trimming pared 4 bases from V and 0 bases from J, leaving 14 bases between. CDR3 sequence (DNA): TGTGCCAGCAGCCATACAGGGATGGGCTCCTACGAGCAGTACTTC. As protein: CASSHTGMGSYEQYF.

This chain uses TRBV24-1 with TRBJ2-7; 13 nucleotides agree with TRBD2. The CDR3 has 18 amino acids. Losses at the gene ends were 2 bases for V and 3 bases for J; bases not matched to a gene: 9. Per germline, CDR1 KGHDR and CDR2 SFDVKD. The CDR3 reads CATSDSQSRTSGSYEQYF. The CDR3 DNA reads TGTGCCACCAGTGATTCTCAATCTCGGACTAGCGGGAGCTACGAGCAGTACTTC.

In this sample, this clone turned up once. This chain connects TRBV6-2 or TRBV6-3 to TRBJ2-1; D might be TRBD1 (6 bases). The germline V and J ends were trimmed by 0 bases and 6 bases, with 21 bases remaining between them. The CDR3 length is 18 residues. The germline gives CDR1 MNHEY, CDR2 SVGEGT. The CDR3 region has the DNA TGTGCCAGCAGTTACTCAGCCCCTCGAGGGGGTATCACCAATGAGCAGTTCTTC. It codes for CASSYSAPRGGITNEQFF.

The chain combines TRBV5-1 with TRBJ2-7; 7 bases are shared with TRBD1. Looked up from germline, CDR1 is SGHRS and CDR2 is YFSETQ. V lost 4 bases to trimming and J lost 4 bases; unmatched junction nucleotides: 8. The length of the CDR3 is 14 residues. The CDR3 DNA reads TGCGCCAGCAGCCCGGCACAGGGGTTGTACGAGCAGTACTTC. Protein product: CASSPAQGLYEQYF.

The chain uses TRBV28 and TRBJ1-2; D ambiguous. This CDR3 region has 13 residues. The ends were cut back, 0 bases at V and 8 bases at J, with 10 bases in the middle. Germline CDR1 reads MDHEN; CDR2 reads SYDVKM. CDR3 nucleotide sequence: TGTGCCAGCAGTTTATGGTCCTCTAGGGGCTACACCTTC. Protein product: CASSLWSSRGYTF.

The chain joins TRBV4-2 to TRBJ1-1; tentatively, D is TRBD1 (6 bases). The CDR3 has 15 residues. Germline V CDR1 and CDR2: LGHNA, YNFKEQ. Trimming pared 0 bases from V and 0 bases from J, leaving 8 bases between. Here the CDR3 DNA reads TGTGCCAGCAGCCAAGAGGGGGCCATGAACACTGAAGCTTTCTTT. This translates into CASSQEGAMNTEAFF.

Concerning this clone: Germline is not matched at one junction end, which may reflect a read error. The chain uses TRBV7-7 and TRBJ2-7; TRBD2 matches at 10 bases. The CDR3 extends over 14 amino acids. Per the germline V gene, CDR1 is SSHAT and CDR2 is FNYEAQ (reference sequence). CDR3 bases: TGTGCTAGCAGCTTAGCGGGGGGTAGCCACGAGCAGTACTTC. It encodes CASSLAGGSHEQYF.

The rearrangement uses TRBV7-2 and TRBJ2-6; possible D gene TRBD1, 6 bases. CDR1 is SGHTA and CDR2 is FQGNSA in the germline V gene. This CDR3 region has 17 residues. V was trimmed by 5 bases and J by 4 bases, leaving 18 bases between them. DNA for the CDR3: TGTGCCAGCAGCAAGCAGGGGTTGATCTCCGGGGCCAACGTCCTGACTTTC. This encodes CASSKQGLISGANVLTF.

The chain couples TRBV19 to TRBJ2-7, with 7 positions matching TRBD1. The CDR3 spans 13 residues. Looked up from germline, CDR1 is LNHDA and CDR2 is SQIVND (reference sequence). The V segment lost 10 bases and the J segment 4 bases; nucleotides outside the gene matches: 10. CDR3 nucleotide sequence: TGTGCCATGCGACAGGGCGCCCAATACGAGCAGTACTTC. Translating gives CAMRQGAQYEQYF.

The chain links TRBV27 to TRBJ1-5; possibly TRBD1 for D (6 bases). Germline V lookup: CDR1 MNHEY, CDR2 SMNVEV (reference sequence). CDR3 length equals 17 residues. V was cut by 6 bases and J by 2 bases, with 20 bases left in between. The CDR3 sequence is CASRPTQGEDRNQPQHF. CDR3 nucleotides: TGTGCCAGCAGGCCTACACAGGGAGAGGATCGCAATCAGCCCCAGCATTTT.

Concerning this clone itself: The same CDR3 arises from other DNA sequences in this sample as well. The J gene is TRBJ1-1, the V gene TRBV7-2; D is possibly TRBD1 (6 bases). Trimming shortened V by 0 bases and J by 4 bases, and 6 bases separated the two germline ends. CDR3 size: 13 residues. Germline V lookup: CDR1 SGHTA, CDR2 FQGNSA. CDR3 bases: TGTGCCAGCAGCTTAGCACAGGGCACTGAAGCTTTCTTT. Translating gives CASSLAQGTEAFF.

The chain joins TRBV12-3 or TRBV12-4 to TRBJ2-5; D is unresolved. The CDR3 extends over 13 amino acids. V shed 4 bases and J shed 0 bases, with 6 bases lying between them. DNA of the CDR3: TGTGCCAGCAGTTCCCCGTACCAAGAGACCCAGTACTTC. It translates to CASSSPYQETQYF.

V and J are TRBV5-6 and TRBJ2-7; the D gene is possibly TRBD1 (5 bases). The germline V and J ends were trimmed by 1 base and 5 bases, with 13 bases remaining between them. There are 14 residues in the CDR3. The germline gives CDR1 SGHDT, CDR2 YYEEEE. The CDR3 nucleotides read TGTGCCAGCAGCTTGTTGGCCGGCAGGGACGAGCAGTACTTC. This encodes CASSLLAGRDEQYF.